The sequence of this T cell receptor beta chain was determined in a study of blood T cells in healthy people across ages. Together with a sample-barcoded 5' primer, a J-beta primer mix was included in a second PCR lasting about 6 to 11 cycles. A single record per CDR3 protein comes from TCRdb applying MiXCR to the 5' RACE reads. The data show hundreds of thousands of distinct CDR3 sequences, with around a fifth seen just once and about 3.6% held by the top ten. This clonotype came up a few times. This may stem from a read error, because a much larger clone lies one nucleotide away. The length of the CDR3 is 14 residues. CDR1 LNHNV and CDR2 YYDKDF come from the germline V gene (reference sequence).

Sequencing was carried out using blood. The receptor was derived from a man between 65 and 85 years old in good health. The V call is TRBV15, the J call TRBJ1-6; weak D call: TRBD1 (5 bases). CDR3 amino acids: CATSRGGTNSSLHF. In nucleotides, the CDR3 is TGTGCCACCAGCAGAGGTGGGACCAATTCATCCCTCCACTTT.